This TCR beta chain was recovered during a study of blood T cell repertoires in COVID-19. At the level of the study: Spain, Italy and the United States supplied samples that represented acute and convalescent COVID-19. Nucleic acid was either cDNA or gDNA, and it came from T cells, B-cell-depleted T cells, or PBMCs.

Authors' methods: Estimates of nucleated cell counts were drawn from the amplification of reference gene primers. The assay was immunoSEQ multiplex PCR, and TCRdb's table has in-frame clones only and misses some. V and J calls plus clone size are reproduced from that table; the DNA served to infer D and trimming. The sample yields more than 95,000 clones, roughly 80% seen once. Germline V gives CDR1 MDHEN, CDR2 SYDVKM. V lost 0 bases and J lost 7; bases outside the gene matches: 5. CDR3 size: 14 residues. This chain connects TRBV28 to TRBJ1-2; 7 positions agree with TRBD1. Sequenced sample: peripheral blood. This sequence was found in a woman aged 80 or over with active or convalescent COVID-19. The CDR3: CASSLWGAGGGYTF. CDR3 nucleotides: TGTGCCAGCAGTTTATGGGGCGCAGGGGGTGGCTACACCTTC.